A single count supports the clone carrying this T cell receptor (beta chain). Its specificity is unknown. The data belong to a study of vaccination and CD4 T cells after COVID-19. Study-level information: Overlapping spike peptides served as the stimulus for the cells. These peptides came from SARS-CoV-2 and from the common cold coronaviruses HCoV-NL63, HCoV-OC43 and HCoV-229E. In the control cultures, a CEFX pool, an HIV-1 Nef pool, or no peptide was supplied.

The Oncomine TCR Beta short-read assay was what sequenced the DNA obtained from cultured CD4+ T cells. Cultured CD4+ T cells yielded the extracted genomic DNA. TCRdb ran MiXCR on the PCR reads and lists one entry per CDR3 protein. The top ten clones hold 5.7% of a sample with 15,000 to 20,000 distinct CDR3 sequences, around 46% of them seen once. Treatment here: approximately 9-day PBMC culture with coronavirus spike peptide pools or control peptides (ViraFEST assay). The ViraFEST method relied on peptide pools to expand antigen-specific T cells, followed by TCR sequencing. The V end was cut by 0 bases, the J end by 9 bases, with 7 bases between. From germline, CDR1 is SGHKS and CDR2 YYEKEE (reference sequence). The CDR3 is 13 amino acids.

The sequence came from a human donor who had recovered from COVID-19. Specimen: CD4+ T cells from blood, cultured in vitro, collected before SARS-CoV-2 vaccination. V is TRBV5-5 and J is TRBJ1-6; D not certain. CDR3: CASSLDRASPLHF. CDR3 bases: TGTGCCAGCAGCTTGGACCGAGCTTCACCCCTCCACTTT.